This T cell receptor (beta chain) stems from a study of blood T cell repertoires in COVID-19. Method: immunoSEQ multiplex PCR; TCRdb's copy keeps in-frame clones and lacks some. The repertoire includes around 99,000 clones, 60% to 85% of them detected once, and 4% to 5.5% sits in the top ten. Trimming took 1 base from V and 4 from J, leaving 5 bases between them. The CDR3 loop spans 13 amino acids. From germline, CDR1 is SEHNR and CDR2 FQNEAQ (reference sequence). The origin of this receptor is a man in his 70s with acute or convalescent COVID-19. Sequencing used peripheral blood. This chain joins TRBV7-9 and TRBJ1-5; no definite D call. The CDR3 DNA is TGTGCCAGCAGCTTAGGAGAGAATCAGCCCCAGCATTTT. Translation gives CASSLGENQPQHF.